The TCR beta chain under discussion was sequenced for a study of T cell changes during pregnancy in multiple sclerosis. Sequencing was performed with immunoSEQ multiplex PCR; in TCRdb, only in-frame clones are kept and a portion is missing. The table has about 80,000 clones, roughly 90% seen once. Losses at the gene ends were 10 bases for V and 8 bases for J; bases not matched to a gene: 3. From germline, CDR1 is SNHLY and CDR2 FYNNEI. CDR3 length: 13 amino acids. This TCR came from a female donor with multiple sclerosis, enrolled in a pregnancy study. Here the sequenced sample was peripheral blood, taken before pregnancy. The chain combines TRBV2 with TRBJ2-1, with 15 bases identical to TRBD2. The CDR3 sequence is CAKGLAGGHEQFF. Here the CDR3 DNA reads TGTGCCAAAGGACTAGCGGGGGGGCATGAGCAGTTCTTC.